This entry lists 30 T cell receptor beta chains sequenced from one sample in a study of T cell responses to AZD1222 COVID-19 vaccine. Method: immunoSEQ multiplex PCR; TCRdb's copy keeps in-frame clones and lacks some. The data show 150,000 to 200,000 clones, approximately 92% seen once. The source material was peripheral blood, sampled on day 0 of AZD1222 vaccination. The receptors were sampled from an adult in good health.

The rearrangement joins TRBV18 to TRBJ1-1, with 9 bases matching TRBD1. Germline assignment: CDR1 KGHSH and CDR2 LQKENI. The CDR3 covers 15 residues. The junction had 3 bases not matched to a gene; V was cut back by 2 bases and J by 2 bases. Written as DNA, the CDR3 is TGTGCCAGCTCACCAAGACAGGGGGTCAACACTGAAGCTTTCTTT. Translation gives CASSPRQGVNTEAFF.

This chain connects TRBV7-2 to TRBJ2-2, with a weak D call TRBD2 (6 bases). The CDR3 is made up of 15 amino acids. CDR1 SGHTA and CDR2 FQGNSA come from the germline V gene. V was cut by 1 base and J by 7 bases, with 13 bases left in between. CDR3 sequence reads: CASSLEGRGIGELFF. CDR3 sequence (DNA): TGTGCCAGCAGCTTAGAGGGCCGCGGGATCGGGGAGCTGTTTTTT.

Of note for this clone: The junction shows a germline mismatch at one end, possibly a read error. The rearrangement uses TRBV4-1 and TRBJ2-7; 7 bases line up with TRBD1. The CDR3 contains 14 residues. Germline CDR1 reads MGHRA; CDR2 reads YSYEKL. The CDR3 region has the DNA TGCGCCAGCACCCAAGGGACAGCCTCCTACGAGCAGTACTTC. Amino acid sequence: CASTQGTASYEQYF.

The chain has TRBV11-2 and TRBJ1-5; the match to TRBD1 covers 7 bases. Germline values: CDR1 SGHAT, CDR2 FQNNGV. The CDR3 runs to 16 residues. V shed 1 base, J shed 5 bases, and the junction held 8 bases outside the gene matches. Here the CDR3 DNA reads TGTGCCAGCAGCTTAGGGGCCAGGGGGGCGGATCAGCCCCAGCATTTT. This encodes CASSLGARGADQPQHF.

The gene calls are TRBV28 and TRBJ1-1; the D gene is possibly TRBD1 (5 bases). Deletions cut 3 bases from V and 4 bases from J, with 12 bases between. The CDR3 is 14 amino acids. Germline CDR1 is MDHEN and CDR2 is SYDVKM. The CDR3 loop is CASSLTGRTTEAFF. DNA for the CDR3: TGTGCCAGCAGTTTGACGGGGCGAACCACTGAAGCTTTCTTT.

This sequence joins TRBV5-4 and TRBJ2-1; 7 bases line up with TRBD2. The CDR3 has 15 residues. J lost 4 bases, V lost 4 bases, and 8 bases had no gene match. Per germline, CDR1 SGHNT and CDR2 YYREEE (reference sequence). The CDR3 DNA sequence: TGTGCCAGCAGCATAAGTGGGGGGGTTTACAATGAGCAGTTCTTC. Residues: CASSISGGVYNEQFF.

The chain recombines TRBV5-6 with TRBJ2-3; possible D gene TRBD1, 5 bases. The V and J ends lost 4 bases and 2 bases respectively, with 8 bases between them. Germline V gives CDR1 SGHDT, CDR2 YYEEEE. The CDR3 spans 13 residues. The chain's CDR3 is CASSPTATDTQYF. CDR3 bases: TGTGCCAGCAGCCCGACAGCCACAGATACGCAGTATTTT.

The chain combines TRBV3-1 (or the pseudogene TRBV3-2) with TRBJ2-7; TRBD2 aligns across 8 bases. The V segment lost 4 bases and the J segment 1 base; nucleotides outside the gene matches: 6. Germline CDR1 is LGHDT and CDR2 is YNNKEL (reference sequence). The CDR3 runs 15 residues. As DNA, the CDR3 is TGTGCCAGCAGCCCGACTTTAGCGGGATCCTACGAGCAGTACTTC. Residues: CASSPTLAGSYEQYF.

The chain employs TRBV7-9 and TRBJ2-1; D gene uncertain. V dropped 9 bases and J dropped 10 bases, with 10 bases sitting between them. CDR1 is SEHNR, CDR2 FQNEAQ, per germline (reference sequence). This CDR3 is built from 10 residues. The chain's CDR3 is CASSISEQFF. CDR3 sequence (DNA): TGTGCCAGTTCCATCTCGGAGCAGTTCTTC.

This chain connects TRBV5-1 to TRBJ2-2; 8 nucleotides match TRBD1. The CDR3 covers 17 residues. The V gene end was trimmed by 3 bases and the J gene end by 6 bases; junction bases not matched to a gene: 13. In germline, CDR1 is SGHRS, CDR2 YFSETQ. The CDR3 nucleotides read TGCGCCAGCAGCTGGACAGGGTCAATCGTCGGGGCCGGGGAGCTGTTTTTT. It translates to CASSWTGSIVGAGELFF.

This rearrangement joins TRBV24-1 to TRBJ2-3; TRBD2 matches at 9 bases. The length of the CDR3 is 16 residues. V gave up 3 bases and J gave up 0 bases; unmatched junction bases: 3. Germline CDR1 and CDR2: KGHDR and SFDVKD. The CDR3 sequence: CATSDPLAGSTDTQYF. The DNA for the CDR3 is TGTGCCACCAGTGATCCCCTAGCGGGAAGCACAGATACGCAGTATTTT.

The chain links TRBV12-3 or TRBV12-4 to TRBJ1-2, with 9 bases fitting TRBD1. Trimming at V came to 6 bases and at J to 8 bases, leaving 7 bases not matched to a gene. The CDR3 is 13 residues long. As DNA, the CDR3 is TGTGCCAGCAGAGGGACAGGGTCCTCGGGCTACACCTTC. Translated, it gives CASRGTGSSGYTF.

This clone was found a few times. The chain couples TRBV4-1 to TRBJ1-1; D might be TRBD1 (5 bases). The CDR3 sequence is 15 residues long. Germline V gene data show CDR1 as MGHRA and CDR2 as YSYEKL. V was cut by 2 bases and J by 5 bases, with 15 bases left in between. The CDR3 DNA follows: TGCGCCAGCAGCCAATTTATAGCCGGGGGAACTGAAGCTTTCTTT. Translated, it gives CASSQFIAGGTEAFF.

V is TRBV5-1 and J is TRBJ2-7; no reliable D call. Trimming cost V 0 bases and J 5 bases, with 12 bases left between them. The germline V gene has CDR1 SGHRS and CDR2 YFSETQ. This CDR3 has 14 residues. The CDR3 bases are TGCGCCAGCAGCTTGGAGGGTCGGAGCGACGAGCAGTACTTC. Its translation: CASSLEGRSDEQYF.

The genes are TRBV6-2 or TRBV6-3 and TRBJ1-5, with TRBD1 identical over 9 bases. The CDR3 loop spans 17 amino acids. J was trimmed by 0 bases and V by 2 bases; bases with no gene match: 5. The germline V gene has CDR1 MNHEY and CDR2 SVGEGT. Written as DNA, the CDR3 is TGTGCCAGCAGTTACATGGACAGGGGATATAGCAATCAGCCCCAGCATTTT. Its translation: CASSYMDRGYSNQPQHF.

The chain recombines TRBV10-2 with TRBJ2-7, with unresolved D. Germline V gene sequence: CDR1 WSHSY, CDR2 SAAADI. Trimming stripped 6 bases from V and 5 bases from J, with 11 bases between. The CDR3 length is 12 residues. The CDR3 sequence is CASRPRGNEQYF. As DNA, the CDR3 is TGCGCCAGCAGGCCTCGCGGAAACGAGCAGTACTTC.

V usage is TRBV5-1 and J usage is TRBJ2-7, with 8 bases aligning to TRBD1. CDR1 is SGHRS, CDR2 YFSETQ, per germline. The J segment lost 2 bases and the V segment lost 4 bases, leaving 14 bases of the junction unmatched. This CDR3 has 17 residues. In DNA form, the CDR3 reads TGCGCCAGCAGCATAGGACAGGGACCACCCAGCACCTACGAGCAGTACTTC. Its protein product is CASSIGQGPPSTYEQYF.

This clone was observed once. The chain recombines TRBV19 with TRBJ2-7; possible D gene TRBD2, 5 bases. The V gene lost 1 base and the J gene lost 3 bases, with 13 bases spanning the gap. The CDR3 extends over 15 amino acids. From germline, CDR1 is LNHDA and CDR2 SQIVND (reference sequence). CDR3 nucleotide sequence: TGTGCCAGTAGTATAGGGCCCCTCGGGGACTACGAGCAGTACTTC. Translation: CASSIGPLGDYEQYF.

The rearrangement joins TRBV19 to TRBJ2-1; the match to TRBD2 covers 8 bases. The germline CDR1 and CDR2 sequences are LNHDA and SQIVND (reference sequence). The CDR3 loop spans 12 amino acids. Trimming removed 10 bases from V and 9 bases from J; junction bases left unmatched: 8. CDR3 sequence (DNA): TGTGCCACTACGGGAGGGAGGGGTGAGCAGTTCTTC. Translated: CATTGGRGEQFF.

This chain uses TRBV5-1 with TRBJ2-7; D is unclear. The CDR3 runs to 13 residues. The germline V and J ends were trimmed by 2 bases and 3 bases, with 9 bases remaining between them. CDR1 and CDR2 from the germline V gene are SGHRS and YFSETQ. In nucleotides, the CDR3 is TGCGCCAGCAGCTTTCAGGTGGGCTACGAGCAGTACTTC. This sequence encodes CASSFQVGYEQYF.

DNA for the CDR3: TGTGCCAGCAGTGAAGAGGACGGGTCCCTTGGAAGCCTTAACTATGGCTACACCTTC. It specifies CASSEEDGSLGSLNYGYTF. The rearrangement uses TRBV6-1 and TRBJ1-2, with D uncertain. From germline, CDR1 is MNHNS and CDR2 SASEGT. This CDR3 contains 19 residues. The V end was cut by 1 base, the J end by 1 base, with 22 bases between.

This clone has only one observation. The J gene is TRBJ1-2, the V gene TRBV9; 9 nucleotides agree with TRBD1. Germline V lookup: CDR1 SGDLS, CDR2 YYNGEE. CDR3 length: 15 residues. J lost 4 bases, V lost 8 bases, and 12 bases had no gene match. This chain's CDR3 is CARGGQGMFFYGYTF. CDR3 nucleotides: TGTGCCAGGGGAGGACAGGGGATGTTCTTCTATGGCTACACCTTC.

The chain is built from TRBV3-1 (or the pseudogene TRBV3-2) and TRBJ2-1, with 16 bases lining up with TRBD2. CDR3 size: 21 residues. Looked up from germline, CDR1 is LGHDT and CDR2 is YNNKEL (reference sequence). J was trimmed by 1 base and V by 4 bases; bases with no gene match: 13. The CDR3 region is CASSPHRTGTSGRESYNEQFF. DNA for the CDR3: TGTGCCAGCAGCCCCCATCGCACCGGGACTAGCGGGAGGGAATCCTACAATGAGCAGTTCTTC.

This chain connects TRBV5-1 to TRBJ2-2, with TRBD2 matching 13 bases. Germline CDR1 and CDR2: SGHRS and YFSETQ. V trimming: 9 bases; J trimming: 5 bases; junction bases outside the gene matches: 10. This CDR3 is 16 amino acids long. The CDR3 region is CATSPGLAGVTGELFF. DNA for the CDR3: TGCGCCACTTCTCCAGGACTAGCGGGAGTAACCGGGGAGCTGTTTTTT.

The gene calls are TRBV18 and TRBJ2-5; D is ambiguous. Between the trimmed V and J ends, which lost 6 bases and 3 bases, there was a span of 11 bases. CDR3 length: 13 amino acids. Germline CDR1 KGHSH, CDR2 LQKENI. CDR3 protein: CASSHILEETQYF. As DNA, the CDR3 is TGTGCCAGCTCTCACATCCTCGAAGAGACCCAGTACTTC.

The chain uses TRBV5-4 and TRBJ2-7, with 8 bases identical to TRBD2. CDR1 is SGHNT and CDR2 is YYREEE in the germline V gene (reference sequence). The CDR3 is made up of 14 amino acids. Germline trimming cut 4 bases from V and 3 bases from J; bases unmatched to any gene: 6. The CDR3 here is CASSLKGTSYEQYF. The CDR3 DNA reads as TGTGCCAGCAGCCTGAAAGGGACTAGCTACGAGCAGTACTTC.

The chain links TRBV6-5 to TRBJ2-1; D might be TRBD2 (5 bases). V lost 6 bases to trimming and J lost 6 bases, with 18 bases between them. The CDR3 runs to 15 residues. The germline CDR1 and CDR2 sequences are MNHEY and SVGAGI. This CDR3 reads CASRPQRGGLNEQFF. The CDR3 DNA sequence: TGTGCCAGCAGACCCCAGCGAGGCGGGCTCAATGAGCAGTTCTTC.

The chain uses TRBV27 and TRBJ2-1; D might be TRBD1 (5 bases). The CDR3 covers 14 residues. V was trimmed by 7 bases and J by 3 bases, leaving 13 bases between them. Germline CDR1 is MNHEY and CDR2 is SMNVEV (reference sequence). The CDR3 DNA is TGTGCCAGCATGCGCCAGGGTATCTACAATGAGCAGTTCTTC. Residues: CASMRQGIYNEQFF.

J is TRBJ2-7 and V is TRBV6-2 or TRBV6-3; 8 positions match TRBD2. Germline loops: CDR1 MNHEY, CDR2 SVGEGT. J gave up 6 bases and V 5 bases, and 9 bases lay outside the gene matches. CDR3 length: 14 residues. CDR3 DNA sequence: TGTGCCAGCAGTAATTCCGGGACTAGTCCCGAGCAGTACTTC. Protein sequence: CASSNSGTSPEQYF.

The rearrangement joins TRBV29-1 to TRBJ1-5; D might be TRBD1 (6 bases). Germline assignment: CDR1 SQVTM and CDR2 ANQGSEA. The CDR3 has 13 residues. Between the trimmed V and J ends, which lost 4 bases and 4 bases, there was a span of 11 bases. This CDR3 reads CSVGGTQNQPQHF. CDR3 in DNA: TGCAGCGTTGGAGGGACACAGAATCAGCCCCAGCATTTT.